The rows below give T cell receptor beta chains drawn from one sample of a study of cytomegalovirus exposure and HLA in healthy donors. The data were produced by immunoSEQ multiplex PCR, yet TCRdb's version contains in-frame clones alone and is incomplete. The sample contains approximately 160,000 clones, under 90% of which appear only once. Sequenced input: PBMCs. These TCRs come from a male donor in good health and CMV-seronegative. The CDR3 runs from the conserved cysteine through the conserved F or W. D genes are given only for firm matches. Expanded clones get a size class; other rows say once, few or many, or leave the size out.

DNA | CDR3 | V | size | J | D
TGTGCCAGCTCACCCCCGTCCCGGGTATTAGGCGAGCAGTACTTC | CASSPPSRVLGEQYF | TRBV18 | - | TRBJ2-7 | -
TGTGCCAGCAGTGATACAAGAAACTATGGCTACACCTTC | CASSDTRNYGYTF | TRBV6-1 | once | TRBJ1-2 | -
TGTGCCAGCAGCCGAAACCGTGGAGGGGTGGGCTCCGGAAACACCATATATTTT | CASSRNRGGVGSGNTIYF | TRBV28 | - | TRBJ1-3 | -
TGCAGCGAGAAGACAGGGGAAGGCACTGAAGCTTTCTTT | CSEKTGEGTEAFF | TRBV29-1 | - | TRBJ1-1 | TRBD1
TGTGCCATCAGTGAAGGGACAGCCCCCTACAATGAGCAGTTCTTC | CAISEGTAPYNEQFF | TRBV10-3 | - | TRBJ2-1 | TRBD1
TGTGCCAGCAGCTTTTGGGGAGCTAACTATGGCTACACCTTC | CASSFWGANYGYTF | TRBV7-2 | - | TRBJ1-2 | -
TGTGCCAGAAGCTTAGAAGAGACTAGCGCATCCAGCCCTACCACAGATACGCAGTATTTT | CARSLEETSASSPTTDTQYF | TRBV7-5 | - | TRBJ2-3 | -
TGTGCCAGCAGTTTACCCCAGGCGTCGAACACTGAAGCTTTCTTT | CASSLPQASNTEAFF | TRBV28 | - | TRBJ1-1 | -
TGTGCCAGCAGGGGGGACAGTTCGAACACTGAAGCTTTCTTT | CASRGDSSNTEAFF | TRBV7-6 | - | TRBJ1-1 | TRBD1
TGCGCCAGCACCGAAAGTGAAACCCTGCTAATAGCGGGGACCACAGATACGCAGTATTTT | CASTESETLLIAGTTDTQYF | TRBV4-1 | - | TRBJ2-3 | TRBD2
TGTGCCAGCAGCTTGGGTGGAGGCACTGAAGCTTTCTTT | CASSLGGGTEAFF | TRBV7-2 | - | TRBJ1-1 | -
TGCACCAGCAGCCAAGATTGTCTCAGCGGGCAGCCCACAGATACGCAGTATTTT | CTSSQDCLSGQPTDTQYF | TRBV1 | - | TRBJ2-3 | -
TGTGCCAGTAGGCCAGGGACAGGGCTAGTCCTAAATGAAAAACTGTTTTTT | CASRPGTGLVLNEKLFF | TRBV19 | - | TRBJ1-4 | TRBD1
TGTGCCAGCAGTGAAGGGACGGGATTCTTTGCTGGGGCCAACGTCCTGACTTTC | CASSEGTGFFAGANVLTF | TRBV6-1 | - | TRBJ2-6 | -
TGTGCCAGCAGCCAAGATCTCCGGGGAGGCTACACCTTC | CASSQDLRGGYTF | TRBV14 | - | TRBJ1-2 | -
TGTGCTAGTGGTTTAGGAGGAGACACTGAAGCTTTCTTT | CASGLGGDTEAFF | TRBV12-5 | - | TRBJ1-1 | -
TGCAGCGTTGGTGGGCCCTATGGCTACACCTTC | CSVGGPYGYTF | TRBV29-1 | - | TRBJ1-2 | -
TGTGCTAGTGGCCCGAACCGACAGGGCTATAGCAATCAGCCCCAGCATTTT | CASGPNRQGYSNQPQHF | TRBV12-5 | - | TRBJ1-5 | TRBD1
TGTGCCAGCAGCTTATTTAGCGGGGCCCACCAGTTCTTC | CASSLFSGAHQFF | TRBV7-3 | few | TRBJ2-1 | TRBD2
TGCGCCAGCAGCCCCGCGGGACAGACGAACACTGAAGCTTTCTTT | CASSPAGQTNTEAFF | TRBV5-1 | - | TRBJ1-1 | TRBD1
TGTGCCAGCAGCTTGGTTTCGGGAGGGAGGTCTGCGAACACTGAAGCTTTCTTT | CASSLVSGGRSANTEAFF | TRBV5-5 | - | TRBJ1-1 | -
TGCGCCAGCAGTCAAAGACAGGGAAGAGAGACCCAGTACTTC | CASSQRQGRETQYF | TRBV23-1 | - | TRBJ2-5 | TRBD1
TGTGCCAGCAGCTTAGCCCCTGGCGGGGGCGTTTCCTACAATGAGCAGTTCTTC | CASSLAPGGGVSYNEQFF | TRBV7-9 | - | TRBJ2-1 | -
TGTGCCAGCAGGAGGCAGGGGGCCCCGAACACTGAAGCTTTCTTT | CASRRQGAPNTEAFF | TRBV2 | few | TRBJ1-1 | TRBD1
TGTGCCAGCAGTGAAAGAGACAGGGGCTATGGCTACACCTTC | CASSERDRGYGYTF | TRBV6-1 | once | TRBJ1-2 | TRBD1
TGCGCCAGCAGCTTGATGTTTGATCGGGGGGGCTACGAGCAGTACTTC | CASSLMFDRGGYEQYF | TRBV5-1 | - | TRBJ2-7 | TRBD2
TGTGCCAGCAGCCTCTGGGCCGGGACAGGGGGCTTCGGGGAGCTGTTTTTT | CASSLWAGTGGFGELFF | TRBV11-1 | - | TRBJ2-2 | TRBD1
TGTGCCAGCAGCTTTCAGGGAACCTACGAGCAGTACTTC | CASSFQGTYEQYF | TRBV7-2 | - | TRBJ2-7 | -
TGTGCCAGCAGCCAAGATGGCAGGGCGTTTAATTCACCCCTCCACTTT | CASSQDGRAFNSPLHF | TRBV4-2 | once | TRBJ1-6 | -
TGTTCCAGCAGCCAGGGACAGGGGCGGACTTTCTTT | CSSSQGQGRTFF | TRBV7-9 | - | TRBJ1-1 | TRBD1
TGTGCCAGCAGCTTGAGCGGGGGGACAGTTAATTCACCCCTCCACTTT | CASSLSGGTVNSPLHF | TRBV5-4 | - | TRBJ1-6 | TRBD1
TGTGCCAGCAGTGAAAAGCCGGGGGTAGCGGGATCCCAAGAGACCCAGTACTTC | CASSEKPGVAGSQETQYF | TRBV6-1 | - | TRBJ2-5 | TRBD2
TGTGCCAGCAGCCAGGGACTAGCGGGAGCTTCTACCTACGAGCAGTACTTC | CASSQGLAGASTYEQYF | TRBV5-6 | - | TRBJ2-7 | TRBD2
TGCAGCGTTGGGGCACAGTCCACCGGGGAGCTGTTTTTT | CSVGAQSTGELFF | TRBV29-1 | - | TRBJ2-2 | -
TGTGCCACCAGCAGGCGATCAGGGGGCGCCGGGGCCAACGTCCTGACTTTC | CATSRRSGGAGANVLTF | TRBV15 | - | TRBJ2-6 | TRBD1
TGTGCCAGCAGTTTCCTGAGGACTAGCGGGACCTACAATGAGCAGTTCTTC | CASSFLRTSGTYNEQFF | TRBV27 | - | TRBJ2-1 | TRBD2
TGTGCCAGCAGAGAACTAGCGGGGACCCTCCGAGAGACCCAGTACTTC | CASRELAGTLRETQYF | TRBV9 | - | TRBJ2-5 | TRBD2
TGTGCCATCAGACCACCGGGACAGGGCAGGGGTGAGCAGTTCTTC | CAIRPPGQGRGEQFF | TRBV10-3 | once | TRBJ2-1 | TRBD1
TGTGCCACCTCTCCGGGGGGCTACGAGCAGTACTTC | CATSPGGYEQYF | TRBV25-1 | - | TRBJ2-7 | TRBD2
TGTGCCAGCAGCCACGGTCAGGGGGTGACAGATACGCAGTATTTT | CASSHGQGVTDTQYF | TRBV7-9 | - | TRBJ2-3 | TRBD1
TGTGCCAGCAGCTTGGACGGCAGGTCCTATGAGCAGTTCTTC | CASSLDGRSYEQFF | TRBV5-6 | once | TRBJ2-1 | -
TGTGCCAGGGAAGGGGCTCAGGGCGAGCAGTACTTC | CAREGAQGEQYF | TRBV2 | - | TRBJ2-7 | -
TGTGCCACCAGCAGCAGGGGGCCTTACAATGAGCAGTTCTTC | CATSSRGPYNEQFF | TRBV15 | once | TRBJ2-1 | TRBD1
TGTGCCAGCAGTGTTTACTACGAGCAGTACTTC | CASSVYYEQYF | TRBV25-1 | few | TRBJ2-7 | -
TGTTCCAGCAGCCCGGGGGGGGGCAGGGTAGGACGCGAGCAGTACTTC | CSSSPGGGRVGREQYF | TRBV7-9 | - | TRBJ2-7 | TRBD2
TGTGCCAGCAGTGGGACAGGGGTCGACGAGCAGTACTTC | CASSGTGVDEQYF | TRBV6-1 | - | TRBJ2-7 | TRBD1
TGTGCCACCCAACTCAAAAACATTCAGTACTTC | CATQLKNIQYF | TRBV6-5 | once | TRBJ2-4 | -
TGTGCCAGCAGTGTCGACAGGGCGAACACCGGGGAGCTGTTTTTT | CASSVDRANTGELFF | TRBV2 | - | TRBJ2-2 | TRBD1
TGTGCCAGCAGCCAAAGACGGATCGACTGGCAGTACTTC | CASSQRRIDWQYF | TRBV14 | - | TRBJ2-7 | -
TGTGCCAGCGGCGGCGATCAGCCCCAGCATTTT | CASGGDQPQHF | TRBV28 | - | TRBJ1-5 | -
TGTGCCAGCAGCCCCCGGGTGAGCTCCTACAATGAGCAGTTCTTC | CASSPRVSSYNEQFF | TRBV9 | - | TRBJ2-1 | -
TGTGCCAGCAGCTTAGCGTTTCCGGGGGGCTATGGCTACACCTTC | CASSLAFPGGYGYTF | TRBV7-8 | once | TRBJ1-2 | -
TGTGCCAGCAGTGGGGGTAGGGACATTTCGGATGGCTACACCTTC | CASSGGRDISDGYTF | TRBV2 | - | TRBJ1-2 | -